This T cell receptor (beta chain) comes out of a study of blood T cell repertoires in COVID-19. Study-wide background: The study drew acute and convalescent COVID-19 samples from the United States, Italy and Spain. PBMCs, B-cell-depleted T cells, or T cells provided the cDNA or gDNA that made up the material.

Original analysis: Reference gene primer amplification yielded estimated nucleated cell counts. Some clones are missing from TCRdb's copy, which holds only in-frame ones; the method was immunoSEQ multiplex PCR. V and J calls plus clone size are reproduced from that table; the DNA served to infer D and trimming. The sample lists around 110,000 clones, around nine tenths occurring once. From germline, CDR1 is SGHVS and CDR2 FQNEAQ. V was cut by 1 base and J by 4 bases, with 8 bases left in between. The CDR3 contains 13 residues. The chain couples TRBV7-8 to TRBJ2-7, with a possible D match to TRBD1 (6 bases). The sample comprised peripheral blood. The source is a human donor with active COVID-19. The donor label of this sample is uncertain. In DNA form, the CDR3 reads TGTGCCAGCAGCTTAGTCAGGGGTTACGAGCAGTACTTC. It specifies CASSLVRGYEQYF.